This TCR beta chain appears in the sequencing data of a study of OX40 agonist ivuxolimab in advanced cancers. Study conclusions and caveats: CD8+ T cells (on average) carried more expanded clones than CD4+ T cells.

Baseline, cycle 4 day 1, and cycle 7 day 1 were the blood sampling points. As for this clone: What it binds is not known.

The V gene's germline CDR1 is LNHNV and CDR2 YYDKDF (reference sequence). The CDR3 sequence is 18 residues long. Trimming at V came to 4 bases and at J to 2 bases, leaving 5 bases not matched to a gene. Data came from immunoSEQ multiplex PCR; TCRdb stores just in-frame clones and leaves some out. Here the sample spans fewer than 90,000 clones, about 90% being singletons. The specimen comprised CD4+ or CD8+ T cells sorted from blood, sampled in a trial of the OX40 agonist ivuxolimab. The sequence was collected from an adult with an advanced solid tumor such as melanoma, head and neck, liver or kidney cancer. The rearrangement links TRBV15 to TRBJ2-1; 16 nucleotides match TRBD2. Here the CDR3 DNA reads TGTGCCACCAGCACCGGGACTAGCGGGAGGGCCCCCTACAATGAGCAGTTCTTC. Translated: CATSTGTSGRAPYNEQFF.